The present TCR beta chain was sequenced within a study of cytomegalovirus exposure and HLA in healthy donors. PCR used 60 Vbeta primers and 13 Jbeta primers. Method: immunoSEQ multiplex PCR; TCRdb's copy keeps in-frame clones and lacks some. The table lists roughly 130,000 clones, 65% to 80% of them singletons. The CDR3 totals 15 residues. Trimming cost V 1 base and J 2 bases, with 12 bases left between them. Germline CDR1 reads LGHNA; CDR2 reads YNFKEQ. Study-wide findings and caveats: Associated with cytomegalovirus, according to the listing, were 150 to 200 TCR beta chains. Later, an analysis found that common viral pathogens appeared to be linked with several of the most significant clusters. The number of N-insertions in an Asian-associated ancestry cluster was reportedly below the 666-donor mean in a later analysis. A later analysis found TCR association rates differed by HLA locus, highest for DRB1 and lowest for HLA-C.

Details on this clone: Its specificity is not known.

Specimen: PBMCs. This sequence joins TRBV4-2 and TRBJ2-7; perhaps TRBD2 as D (6 bases). This clonotype was sampled from a human donor in good health. The CDR3 DNA reads TGTGCCAGCAGCCAAGGTGGGGAGGCGGCCTACGAGCAGTACTTC. Protein: CASSQGGEAAYEQYF.